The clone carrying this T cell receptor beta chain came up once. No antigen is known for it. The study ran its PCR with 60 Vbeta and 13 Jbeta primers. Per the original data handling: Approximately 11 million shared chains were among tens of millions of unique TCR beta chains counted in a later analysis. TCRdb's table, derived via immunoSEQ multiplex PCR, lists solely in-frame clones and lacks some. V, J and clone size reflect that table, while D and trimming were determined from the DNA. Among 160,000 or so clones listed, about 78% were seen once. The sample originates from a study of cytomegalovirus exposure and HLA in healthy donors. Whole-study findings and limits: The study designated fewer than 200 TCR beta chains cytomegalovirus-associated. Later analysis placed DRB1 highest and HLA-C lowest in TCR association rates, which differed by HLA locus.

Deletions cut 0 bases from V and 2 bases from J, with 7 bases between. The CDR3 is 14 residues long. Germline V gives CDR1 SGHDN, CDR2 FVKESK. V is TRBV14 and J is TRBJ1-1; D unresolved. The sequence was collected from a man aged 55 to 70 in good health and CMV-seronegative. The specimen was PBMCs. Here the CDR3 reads CASSQDFRNTEAFF. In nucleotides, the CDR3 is TGTGCCAGCAGCCAAGATTTCCGTAACACTGAAGCTTTCTTT.